This T cell receptor (beta chain) was observed in a study of T cells in tumors after PD-1 blockade (dated by TCRdb to between 2017 and 2020). About the study as a whole: Exclusion criteria were prior checkpoint blockade, use of systemic immunosuppressants, or recent radiotherapy or other anti-cancer therapy within 4 weeks. Treatment consisted of either cemiplimab 350 mg every 2 weeks or pembrolizumab 200 mg every 3 weeks. Ongoing daily vismodegib 150 mg was also given to a subset of patients during anti-PD-1 treatment. On average, peripheral blood samples yielded some 37,000 unique clonotypes and 113,528 TCR templates (range roughly 24,000-280,000). The study performed paired single-cell RNA and TCR sequencing on site-matched tumors from BCC or SCC patients before and after anti-PD-1 therapy. To compare clonotypes in blood versus tumor, bulk TCR sequencing was run on around eleven peripheral blood samples drawn from several patients. RECIST version 1.1 was the standard used to evaluate clinical response.

On this clone itself: The target of this receptor is not known. No base qualities exist here, and no much larger clone lies one base off it.

General conclusions and limits of the study: The source of novel T cell clones was not identified, and lymphoid organs or rare unexpanded clones within the tumor or the tumor periphery could be included among the possible sources. Approximately 41% of the TCR clonotypes from tumors also showed up in blood, and some novel exhausted tumor clones were present in pre-treatment blood, which suggests peripheral recruitment.

Sequences KGHSH (CDR1) and LQKENI (CDR2) are obtained from the germline V gene. The CDR3 has 13 amino acids, counting the end cysteine and phenylalanine. Just CDR3 DNA is preserved here, 39 bases in frame from base 1. V gives up 3 bases and J gives up 7 bases, and the segment between their germline ends measures 13 bases. Deep TCRbeta sequencing was performed with the immunoSEQ platform. On the study's bioinformatics: Only productive rearrangements were exported from the immunoSEQ Analyzer for further analysis. Bulk TCRbeta clonotypes were assigned T cell phenotypes by matching to single-cell RNA+TCR-seq clones sharing the same TCRbeta sequence. Tumor enrichment of a clone was calculated by dividing the clone's tumor frequency by the clone's PBMC frequency, both taken from bulk TCR sequencing. TCRs were grouped by GLIPH into specificity groups, defined as clusters of distinct TCRs likely recognizing common antigens via shared CDR3 motifs. As stored in TCRdb, this immuneACCESS dataset retains in-frame rearrangements with V and J assigned. A fraction of the clones does not appear; measured against another copy, unresolved V genes explain less than half of the discrepancy, and the remainder lacks a known reason. Clone size and the V and J calls come from that table; the DNA yielded D and trimming. The sample table shows about 14,000 clones, and about 84% are seen once. The biggest ten clones account for approximately 25% of the sample.

The time point label of this sample denotes: after anti-PD-1 therapy. Genomic DNA extracted from tumor biopsies or peripheral blood was used for bulk TCRbeta sequencing, with input ranging from 616 ng to 6,004 ng. Every patient had histologically proven advanced or metastatic basal or squamous cell carcinoma and was a poor candidate for surgical resection. The basal cell carcinoma cohort comprised ten to eleven patients, of whom seven to nine had bulk tumor TCR sequencing. The chain links TRBV18 with TRBJ2-7; TRBD1 could be the D gene, as 6 bases match. The input for sequencing was PBMCs, taken after anti-PD-1 treatment. This clonotype originated in a human donor with basal cell carcinoma. The CDR3 reads CASSPSGAREQYF. In nucleotides, the sequence is TGTGCCAGCTCACCGTCAGGGGCCAGGGAGCAGTACTTC.